This paragraph covers one T cell receptor (beta chain) sequence. This CDR3 comprises 15 residues. Trimming cost V 4 bases and J 4 bases; bases outside gene matches: 8. Germline V gene sequence: CDR1 LGHDT, CDR2 YNNKEL (reference sequence). The data were obtained in a study of blood T cell repertoires in COVID-19. The age range of participants was 18 to 89 years, with residence in about two dozen US areas. The table came from immunoSEQ multiplex PCR; TCRdb's copy has only in-frame clones and leaves some out. Altogether 390,000 or so clones are present, 80% to 90% being singletons, with the ten largest covering 1%.

The specimen sequenced was PBMCs or T cells enriched from blood (not recorded which). The rearrangement links TRBV3-1 (or the pseudogene TRBV3-2) to TRBJ2-5, with TRBD2 matching 8 bases. This sequence originates from a man between 18 and 29 years old who had recovered from COVID-19. CDR3 protein: CASSLPGGGRETQYF. The CDR3 DNA is TGTGCCAGCAGCCTCCCGGGGGGGGGCCGAGAGACCCAGTACTTC.